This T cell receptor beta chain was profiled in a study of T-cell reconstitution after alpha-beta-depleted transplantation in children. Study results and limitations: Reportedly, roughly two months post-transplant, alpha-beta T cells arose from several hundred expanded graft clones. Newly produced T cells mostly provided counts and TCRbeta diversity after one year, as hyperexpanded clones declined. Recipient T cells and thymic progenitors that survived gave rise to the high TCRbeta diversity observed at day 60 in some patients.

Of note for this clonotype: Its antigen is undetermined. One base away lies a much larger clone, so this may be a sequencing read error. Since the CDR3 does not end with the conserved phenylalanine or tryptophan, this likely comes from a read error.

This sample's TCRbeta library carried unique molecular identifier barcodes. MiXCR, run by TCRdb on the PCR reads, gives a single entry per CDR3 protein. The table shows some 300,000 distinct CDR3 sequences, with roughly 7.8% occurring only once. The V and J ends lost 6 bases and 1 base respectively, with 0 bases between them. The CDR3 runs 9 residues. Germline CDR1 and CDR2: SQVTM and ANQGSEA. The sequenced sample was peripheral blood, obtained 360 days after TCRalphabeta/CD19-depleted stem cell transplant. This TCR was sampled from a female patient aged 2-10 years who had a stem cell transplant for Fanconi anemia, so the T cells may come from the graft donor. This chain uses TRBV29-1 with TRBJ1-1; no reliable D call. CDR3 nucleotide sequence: TGCAGCGTGAACACTGAAGCTTTCTGT. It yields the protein CSVNTEAFC.